This T cell receptor (beta chain) emerged from a study of blood T cells in healthy people across ages. The V end lost 5 bases, the J end lost 5 bases, and 16 bases lay between the germline ends. Germline CDR1 and CDR2: SGHTA and FQGNSA. The CDR3 is made up of 15 amino acids. Alongside a J-beta primer mix, a sample-barcoded 5' primer served in a second PCR lasting about 7 to 11 cycles. The template-switch adaptor, which had 12 random nucleotides, put a tag on each cDNA molecule. MiXCR, run by TCRdb on the 5' RACE reads, gives a single entry per CDR3 protein. This sample has 850,000 to 1,100,000 distinct CDR3 sequences, with around two fifths found just once. There were healthy Caucasian individuals from Russia, aged 6 to 90, serving as donors. Comments on this clonotype: What it binds is not known.

Findings and limits, study-wide: Considered underestimates were the diversity estimates obtained from one million T cells.

Sequencing was carried out using blood. The sequence came from a man between 18 and 35 years old in good health. The V and J genes are TRBV7-2 and TRBJ2-1, with TRBD1 as a possible D gene (8 bases). In DNA, the CDR3 is TGTGCCAGCAGCACCCACAGGGGGGGGAACAATGAGCAGTTCTTC. Amino acids: CASSTHRGGNNEQFF.